This is a list of T cell receptor beta chains from one sample in a study of T-cell memory formation after mild COVID-19. TCRdb processed the 5' RACE reads anew with MiXCR; each CDR3 protein has one entry. The data show roughly 450,000 distinct CDR3 sequences, 15% to 20% seen once. Sequencing was performed on PBMCs or a T cell subset sorted from them (not recorded which). These TCRs come from an adult woman who had mild COVID-19 (a few samples of this study predate the infection). Cell type and time point are not known. CDR3s include the opening cysteine and the closing phenylalanine or tryptophan. The D gene is left open where the match is weak. The size entry is marked missing in some rows and otherwise reads once, few, many or a size class.

CDR3: CASSYSLPSGDLYNSPLHF
DNA: TGTGCCAGCAGTTATTCGTTACCCTCAGGGGATCTATACAATTCACCCCTCCACTTT
V: TRBV6-5
size: .
J: TRBJ1-6
D: .

CDR3: CASSSPLSSGANVLTF
DNA: TGTGCCAGCAGCTCTCCGTTGAGCTCTGGGGCCAACGTCCTGACTTTC
V: TRBV5-6
size: .
J: TRBJ2-6
D: .

CDR3: CASSLWENTEAFF
DNA: TGTGCCAGCAGTTTATGGGAAAACACTGAAGCTTTCTTT
V: TRBV27
size: .
J: TRBJ1-1
D: .

CDR3: CASSEGSVSKNIQYF
DNA: TGTGCCAGCAGTGAGGGTTCGGTTTCGAAAAACATTCAGTACTTC
V: TRBV25-1
size: many
J: TRBJ2-4
D: .

CDR3: CATRIWAGSYEQYF
DNA: TGTGCCACCCGAATCTGGGCGGGGTCCTACGAGCAGTACTTC
V: TRBV6-2/TRBV6-3
size: .
J: TRBJ2-7
D: .

CDR3: CASSHGLALSYEQYF
DNA: TGTGCCAGCAGCCACGGACTAGCGCTATCCTACGAGCAGTACTTC
V: TRBV14
size: .
J: TRBJ2-7
D: TRBD2

CDR3: CSVEELTNIQYF
DNA: TGCAGCGTTGAAGAATTAACAAACATTCAGTACTTC
V: TRBV29-1
size: .
J: TRBJ2-4
D: .

CDR3: CASSQDIGAGGETQYF
DNA: TGCGCCAGCAGCCAAGATATCGGGGCGGGAGGGGAGACCCAGTACTTC
V: TRBV4-3
size: few
J: TRBJ2-5
D: TRBD2

CDR3: CASSFNRLAEGDEQFF
DNA: TGTGCCAGCAGTTTTAATCGGCTAGCTGAAGGAGATGAGCAGTTCTTC
V: TRBV27
size: .
J: TRBJ2-1
D: .

CDR3: CASSPRVGSGANVLTF
DNA: TGTGCCAGCAGCCCCCGAGTAGGCTCTGGGGCCAACGTCCTGACTTTC
V: TRBV7-2
size: .
J: TRBJ2-6
D: .

CDR3: CASSYSSLAKNIQYF
DNA: TGTGCCAGCAGTTACTCATCCTTAGCCAAAAACATTCAGTACTTC
V: TRBV6-5
size: once
J: TRBJ2-4
D: .